These 24 T cell receptor beta chains originate from one sample sequenced in a study of T-cell memory formation after mild COVID-19. TCRdb re-called the 5' RACE reads with MiXCR, one entry per CDR3 protein. The sample carries around 140,000 distinct CDR3 sequences, 5.5% to 7% recorded once. The sequencing input was PBMCs or a T cell subset sorted from them (not recorded which). These receptors all stem from an adult woman who had mild COVID-19 (a few samples of this study predate the infection). Cell type and time point are not known.

This clonotype was recorded many times. The chain employs TRBV7-8 and TRBJ2-7; 8 nucleotides agree with TRBD2. This CDR3 contains 15 residues. Germline V gene data show CDR1 as SGHVS and CDR2 as FQNEAQ. The trim removed 0 bases at V and 2 bases at J, leaving 3 bases unmatched. This CDR3 reads CASSLAAGVPYEQYF. The CDR3 DNA sequence: TGTGCCAGCAGCTTAGCAGCGGGAGTCCCCTACGAGCAGTACTTC.

The V call is TRBV5-1, the J call TRBJ1-3; 7 bases fit TRBD1. After removal of 5 bases from V and 0 bases from J, the junction contained 8 bases not matched to a gene. The CDR3 loop spans 16 amino acids. Germline CDR1 is SGHRS and CDR2 is YFSETQ. Here the CDR3 DNA reads TGCGCCAGCAGAATGAGTTCAGGGGGCTCTGGAAACACCATATATTTT. Its translation: CASRMSSGGSGNTIYF.

The chain combines TRBV29-1 with TRBJ2-7; 7 bases agree with TRBD1. CDR3 size: 16 residues. Germline CDR1 is SQVTM and CDR2 is ANQGSEA. V lost 4 bases to trimming and J lost 1 base; unmatched junction nucleotides: 13. CDR3 in amino acids: CSVAFGGRGLSYEQYF. The CDR3 DNA is TGCAGCGTTGCGTTTGGTGGCAGGGGGTTATCCTACGAGCAGTACTTC.

Ten or more counts support this clonotype. This chain uses TRBV7-2 with TRBJ2-1; D uncertain. CDR3 length: 16 amino acids. V was clipped by 1 base and J by 1 base, with 11 bases between them. CDR1 is SGHTA and CDR2 is FQGNSA in the germline V gene. CDR3 in DNA: TGTGCCAGCAGCTTAGGGCCACCTCTTTCCTACAATGAGCAGTTCTTC. It encodes CASSLGPPLSYNEQFF.

Ten or more counts support this clonotype. V usage is TRBV5-1 and J usage is TRBJ2-5; 7 bases fit TRBD1. The CDR3 is 14 amino acids. The V segment lost 0 bases and the J segment 2 bases; nucleotides outside the gene matches: 1. CDR1 is SGHRS and CDR2 is YFSETQ in the germline V gene. As DNA, the CDR3 is TGCGCCAGCAGCTTGGGGGGACAGCAAGAGACCCAGTACTTC. It translates to CASSLGGQQETQYF.

This clonotype was seen more than once but under ten times. The chain recombines TRBV2 with TRBJ2-3; TRBD2 matches 8 bases. Germline assignment: CDR1 SNHLY and CDR2 FYNNEI. The CDR3 is 13 residues long. V lost 4 bases to trimming and J lost 6 bases; unmatched junction nucleotides: 3. The CDR3 nucleotides read TGTGCCAGCAGTGTCGAGCGGGGGGATACGCAGTATTTT. Its translation: CASSVERGDTQYF.

There are many counts of this clonotype. V is TRBV24-1 and J is TRBJ1-2; weak D call: TRBD1 (5 bases). CDR1 is KGHDR, CDR2 SFDVKD, per germline. V dropped 4 bases and J dropped 4 bases, with 15 bases sitting between them. The CDR3 runs to 15 residues. CDR3 sequence (DNA): TGTGCCACCAGTGACCCCGGGGGGTCTACCTATGGCTACACCTTC. Translation: CATSDPGGSTYGYTF.

This clonotype has a count of ten or more. The rearrangement links TRBV5-8 to TRBJ1-2, with 8 nucleotides matching TRBD1. The CDR3 loop spans 15 amino acids. The trim removed 0 bases at V and 10 bases at J, leaving 11 bases unmatched. Germline CDR1 is SGHTS and CDR2 is YDEGEE. CDR3 sequence reads: CASSLASTGARDYTF. CDR3 DNA sequence: TGTGCCAGCAGCTTGGCCTCGACAGGGGCCCGGGACTACACCTTC.

The chain links TRBV7-2 to TRBJ2-7; TRBD1 might be the D (5 bases). Trimming stripped 3 bases from V and 2 bases from J, with 11 bases between. The CDR3 is 14 amino acids. Germline CDR1 reads SGHTA; CDR2 reads FQGNSA. CDR3 sequence: CASSFPTAPYEQYF. Here the CDR3 DNA reads TGTGCCAGCAGCTTCCCGACAGCCCCCTACGAGCAGTACTTC. Combining the CDR3 with reference TRBV7-2 and TRBJ2-7 gives the whole variable domain GAGVSQSPSNKVTEKGKDVELRCDPISGHTALYWYRQSLGQGLEFLIYFQGNSAPDKSGLPSDRFSAERTGGSVSTLTIQRTQQEDSAVYLCASSFPTAPYEQYFGPGTRLTVT.

This clonotype was detected many times. The gene calls are TRBV7-2 and TRBJ2-1, with 10 bases fitting TRBD2. V was pared by 4 bases and J by 2 bases, with 2 bases of the junction left unmatched. The CDR3 is 15 amino acids. The V gene's germline CDR1 is SGHTA and CDR2 FQGNSA. As DNA, the CDR3 is TGTGCCAGCAGCTGGACTAGCGGAACCTACAATGAGCAGTTCTTC. This translates into CASSWTSGTYNEQFF.

At least ten counts were recorded for this clonotype. This chain connects TRBV27 to TRBJ2-1, with D uncertain. The CDR3 has 16 residues. Germline CDR1 reads MNHEY; CDR2 reads SMNVEV (reference sequence). The V and J ends lost 0 bases and 0 bases respectively, with 9 bases between them. The CDR3 DNA sequence: TGTGCCAGCAGTTTATCGAGCACAGTCTCCTACAATGAGCAGTTCTTC. Amino acid sequence: CASSLSSTVSYNEQFF.

The rearrangement uses TRBV11-2 and TRBJ2-7; 11 nucleotides line up with TRBD1. The germline CDR1 and CDR2 sequences are SGHAT and FQNNGV. This CDR3 has 14 residues. V dropped 5 bases and J dropped 5; count of bases not matched to a gene: 5. The CDR3: CASSRDRGRDEQYF. Here the CDR3 DNA reads TGTGCCAGCAGCCGGGACAGGGGGAGGGACGAGCAGTACTTC.

This clonotype was seen at least ten times. The CDR3 here is CASTRTGQPGDTEAFF. The DNA for the CDR3 is TGCGCCAGCACCCGGACCGGACAACCTGGGGACACTGAAGCTTTCTTT. The V gene is TRBV5-1, the J gene TRBJ1-1; a weak D match, TRBD1 (5 bases). This CDR3 comprises 16 residues. CDR1 is SGHRS, CDR2 YFSETQ, per germline. V shed 6 bases and J shed 3 bases, with 21 bases lying between them.

This clonotype was counted ten times or more. The chain has TRBV7-9 and TRBJ2-7; maybe TRBD1 (5 bases). Trimming took 5 bases from V and 2 from J, leaving 13 bases between them. Germline CDR1 SEHNR, CDR2 FQNEAQ (reference sequence). The CDR3 contains 14 residues. The CDR3 sequence is CASSLSGYPYEQYF. In DNA, the CDR3 is TGTGCCAGCAGCCTTTCAGGGTACCCCTACGAGCAGTACTTC.

This clonotype showed up just a few times. This rearrangement joins TRBV14 to TRBJ1-6; weak D call: TRBD1 (5 bases). Trimming took off 4 bases at V and 2 bases at J, with 9 bases between the two ends. Germline V gives CDR1 SGHDN, CDR2 FVKESK. The CDR3 runs 15 residues. CDR3 sequence (DNA): TGTGCCAGCAGCCGGCGGGGGACCTATAATTCACCCCTCCACTTT. Amino acid sequence: CASSRRGTYNSPLHF.

This clonotype was seen at least ten times. The chain uses TRBV18 and TRBJ2-1; 7 nucleotides match TRBD1. The CDR3 sequence is 14 residues long. From germline, CDR1 is KGHSH and CDR2 LQKENI. After removal of 8 bases from V and 7 bases from J, the junction contained 11 bases not matched to a gene. In DNA, the CDR3 is TGTGCCAGCCTATTGCTGACAGGGCTGAATGAGCAGTTCTTC. Amino acid sequence: CASLLLTGLNEQFF.

This clonotype was counted between two and nine times. The chain has TRBV29-1 and TRBJ2-7; TRBD2 aligns across 14 bases. In germline, CDR1 is SQVTM, CDR2 ANQGSEA. The CDR3 runs 15 residues. The V gene end was trimmed by 0 bases and the J gene end by 7 bases; junction bases not matched to a gene: 5. CDR3 loop: CSVEEGLAGVKEQYF. CDR3 DNA: TGCAGCGTTGAAGAGGGACTAGCGGGAGTTAAAGAGCAGTACTTC.

This clonotype turned up a few times. The gene calls are TRBV5-4 and TRBJ1-2; D gene uncertain. The germline V gene encodes CDR1 SGHNT and CDR2 YYREEE (reference sequence). The CDR3 has 15 residues. The V and J ends lost 4 bases and 4 bases respectively, with 17 bases between them. DNA of the CDR3: TGTGCCAGCAGCCACGCGGGGAAGGGAGTCTATGGCTACACCTTC. It specifies CASSHAGKGVYGYTF.

In its sample, this clonotype was seen many times. The chain carries TRBV12-3 or TRBV12-4 and TRBJ1-6; D gene ambiguous. The CDR3 contains 13 residues. V lost 5 bases and J 10 bases, leaving 12 bases between the germline ends. CDR3 coding DNA: TGTGCCAGCAGTCCGACCACACAATCACCCCTCCACTTT. Residues: CASSPTTQSPLHF.

The chain combines TRBV27 with TRBJ2-7; no clear D. The CDR3 is 12 amino acids. Trimming took off 1 base at V and 7 bases at J, with 8 bases between the two ends. Per germline, CDR1 MNHEY and CDR2 SMNVEV (reference sequence). This chain's CDR3 is CASSLFGREQYF. The CDR3 region has the DNA TGTGCCAGCAGTTTATTCGGGCGAGAGCAGTACTTC.

The chain joins TRBV5-1 to TRBJ1-2; D call uncertain. Between the trimmed V and J ends, which lost 2 bases and 4 bases, there was a span of 6 bases. This CDR3 has 12 amino acids. In germline, CDR1 is SGHRS, CDR2 YFSETQ. This CDR3 reads CASSFARYGYTF. DNA for the CDR3: TGCGCCAGCAGCTTTGCCCGCTATGGCTACACCTTC.

This clonotype was picked up many times. One junction end disagrees with the germline gene, perhaps due to a read error. The chain has TRBV7-7 and TRBJ2-1, with 7 bases identical to TRBD1. This CDR3 spans 15 amino acids. Germline V CDR1 and CDR2: SSHAT, FNYEAQ (reference sequence). CDR3 nucleotide sequence: TGTGCTAGCAGCTTAGAGGGGGCGCTGAGCGATGAGCAGTTCTTC. Residues: CASSLEGALSDEQFF.

The J gene is TRBJ2-1, the V gene TRBV20-1; 8 nucleotides align to TRBD2. Trimming at V came to 6 bases and at J to 3 bases, leaving 7 bases not matched to a gene. This CDR3 spans 14 amino acids. CDR1 is DFQATT and CDR2 is SNEGSKA in the germline V gene (reference sequence). The CDR3 sequence: CSARELADYNEQFF. For the CDR3, the DNA is TGCAGTGCCCGAGAACTAGCGGACTACAATGAGCAGTTCTTC.

The chain carries TRBV7-9 and TRBJ2-1; 7 bases are shared with TRBD1. After removal of 0 bases from V and 8 bases from J, the junction contained 16 bases not matched to a gene. Germline V CDR1 and CDR2: SEHNR, FQNEAQ (reference sequence). There are 18 residues in the CDR3. In nucleotides, the CDR3 is TGTGCCAGCAGCTTAGCTACCGCAGGGGGTTGGTGGGGCGATGAGCAGTTCTTC. Its translation: CASSLATAGGWWGDEQFF.